A single sample is the source of the 14 T cell receptor beta chains below, sequenced in a study of T cells after yellow fever vaccination. In TCRdb, the 5' RACE reads were re-called with MiXCR into one record per CDR3 protein. The sample carries nearly 300,000 distinct CDR3 sequences, 8.5% to 10% recorded once. The sample was CD4+ T cells sorted from PBMCs, taken 5 days after the yellow fever booster vaccination. The receptors come from a man between 18 and 29 years old who received the YFV17D yellow fever vaccine.

V and J are TRBV29-1 and TRBJ2-1; no clear D. CDR1 and CDR2 from the germline V gene are SQVTM and ANQGSEA. The CDR3 sequence is 13 residues long. Between the trimmed V and J ends, which lost 4 bases and 5 bases, there was a span of 12 bases. The CDR3 reads CSVASRLHNEQFF. The CDR3 DNA reads TGCAGCGTTGCATCACGCCTCCACAATGAGCAGTTCTTC.

This clonotype was observed a few times. The chain employs TRBV11-2 and TRBJ1-2; no definite D call. Germline loops: CDR1 SGHAT, CDR2 FQNNGV. This CDR3 contains 14 residues. Trimming cost V 1 base and J 1 base, with 7 bases left between them. The CDR3 nucleotides read TGTGCCAGCAGCTTAGGCGTTGTTAACTATGGCTACACCTTC. Encoded protein: CASSLGVVNYGYTF. Full variable domain (rest looked up from reference TRBV11-2 and TRBJ1-2): EAGVAQSPRYKIIEKRQSVAFWCNPISGHATLYWYQQILGQGPKLLIQFQNNGVVDDSQLPKDRFSAERLKGVDSTLKIQPAKLEDSAVYLCASSLGVVNYGYTFGSGTRLTVV.

This clonotype has more than one count but fewer than ten. The V and J genes are TRBV11-1 and TRBJ2-3; the match to TRBD2 covers 7 bases. Germline V gene lookup returns CDR1 SGHAT and CDR2 FQDESV (reference sequence). The V gene end was trimmed by 0 bases and the J gene end by 3 bases; junction bases not matched to a gene: 6. This CDR3 has 16 amino acids. CDR3 in DNA: TGTGCCAGCAGCTTAGCCTCTTTCGGGGGGACAGATACGCAGTATTTT. This translates into CASSLASFGGTDTQYF.

This clonotype was counted a few times. The J gene is TRBJ2-3, the V gene TRBV7-9; 7 nucleotides agree with TRBD1. The ends lost 2 bases at V and 5 bases at J; junction bases unmatched: 13. The CDR3 has 17 residues. CDR1 and CDR2 (germline): SEHNR, FQNEAQ (reference sequence). The CDR3, as DNA: TGTGCCAGCAGCTTATCGCGGACAGGTCTGGATCAAGATACGCAGTATTTT. It specifies CASSLSRTGLDQDTQYF. Supplemented by reference TRBV7-9 and TRBJ2-3, the full variable domain reads DTGVSQNPRHKITKRGQNVTFRCDPISEHNRLYWYRQTLGQGPEFLTYFQNEAQLEKSRLLSDRFSAERPKGSFSTLEIQRTEQGDSAMYLCASSLSRTGLDQDTQYFGPGTRLTVL.

This sequence joins TRBV27 and TRBJ1-1, with D unclear. Trimming removed 2 bases from V and 7 bases from J, with 11 bases in between. Germline values: CDR1 MNHEY, CDR2 SMNVEV (reference sequence). There are 13 residues in the CDR3. The CDR3 nucleotides are TGTGCCAGCAGTTTACGGCGAAGAGATGAAGCTTTCTTT. Protein sequence: CASSLRRRDEAFF.

This clonotype was observed at least ten times. This chain connects TRBV10-3 to TRBJ1-5; 7 positions agree with TRBD1. Per germline, CDR1 ENHRY and CDR2 SYGVKD. Germline trimming cut 6 bases from V and 6 bases from J; bases unmatched to any gene: 8. This CDR3 region has 14 residues. CDR3 DNA sequence: TGTGCCATCAGAGCAACAGGGGAGGGTCAGCCCCAGCATTTT. Protein sequence: CAIRATGEGQPQHF.

This clonotype appeared a few times. This chain joins TRBV18 and TRBJ2-1; D is tentatively TRBD1 or TRBD2 (6 bases each). Per germline, CDR1 KGHSH and CDR2 LQKENI. Trimming cost V 6 bases and J 2 bases, with 20 bases left between them. The CDR3 runs 17 residues. DNA of the CDR3: TGTGCCAGCTCTCGACTGGAGGGGGGACCTGCCTACAATGAGCAGTTCTTC. It yields the protein CASSRLEGGPAYNEQFF. Supplemented by reference TRBV18 and TRBJ2-1, the full variable domain reads NAGVMQNPRHLVRRRGQEARLRCSPMKGHSHVYWYRQLPEEGLKFMVYLQKENIIDESGMPKERFSAEFPKEGPSILRIQQVVRGDSAAYFCASSRLEGGPAYNEQFFGPGTRLTVL.

For this clonotype: Germline and junction disagree at one end, which may indicate a read error. The V gene is TRBV19, the J gene TRBJ2-2, with 12 bases fitting TRBD1. CDR1 is LNHDA and CDR2 is SQIVND in the germline V gene (reference sequence). This CDR3 is 17 amino acids long. The CDR3 DNA follows: TGTGCCAGTAGTCCGATGCTGGGACAGGGGGCGTCCGGGGAGCTGATTTTT. Translating it yields CASSPMLGQGASGELIF. The full variable domain, completed using reference TRBV19 and TRBJ2-2, is DGGITQSPKYLFRKEGQNVTLSCEQNLNHDAMYWYRQDPGQGLRLIYYSQIVNDFQKGDIAEGYSVSREKKESFPLTVTSAQKNPTAFYLCASSPMLGQGASGELIFGEGSRLTVL.

This clonotype has at least ten counts. This rearrangement joins TRBV18 to TRBJ2-7; D unclear. The CDR3 is 13 residues long. The germline gives CDR1 KGHSH, CDR2 LQKENI. The V gene lost 0 bases and the J gene lost 4 bases, with 7 bases spanning the gap. The CDR3 DNA reads TGTGCCAGCTCACCACCGCCCGGGTACGAGCAGTACTTC. Translating gives CASSPPPGYEQYF.

This clonotype was seen a few times. The chain joins TRBV29-1 to TRBJ2-1; D is perhaps TRBD1 (6 bases). V dropped 7 bases and J dropped 9 bases, with 16 bases sitting between them. The CDR3 sequence is 12 residues long. Germline values: CDR1 SQVTM, CDR2 ANQGSEA. The CDR3 loop is CSGGPMAGEQFF. The CDR3 DNA is TGCAGCGGGGGGCCCATGGCTGGTGAGCAGTTCTTC.

This clonotype was counted between two and nine times. The V call is TRBV5-1, the J call TRBJ2-3; TRBD1 might be the D (6 bases). Germline CDR1 is SGHRS and CDR2 is YFSETQ. CDR3 length: 14 amino acids. Trimming removed 4 bases at V and 6 bases at J, with 15 bases between. CDR3 DNA: TGCGCCAGCAGCGACCCAGCAGGGGCCGATACGCAGTATTTT. Its translation is CASSDPAGADTQYF.

This clonotype was observed many times. This rearrangement joins TRBV7-2 to TRBJ2-5; D not resolved. The ends were cut back, 3 bases at V and 5 bases at J, with 16 bases in the middle. This CDR3 region has 15 residues. The germline gives CDR1 SGHTA, CDR2 FQGNSA. CDR3 nucleotides: TGTGCCAGCAGCTTGCAATCTGGCTGGGCGGAGACCCAGTACTTC. Translation gives CASSLQSGWAETQYF.

In its sample, this clonotype was seen a few times. This sequence joins TRBV25-1 and TRBJ1-1; D call uncertain. The CDR3 covers 12 residues. Germline CDR1 is MGHDK and CDR2 is SYGVNS. Trimming stripped 2 bases from V and 10 bases from J, with 11 bases between. The CDR3 spells CASSEVQDLAFF. The CDR3 DNA reads as TGTGCCAGCAGTGAAGTTCAGGACCTAGCTTTCTTT.

Many counts were recorded for this clonotype. V usage is TRBV3-1 and J usage is TRBJ2-1; D call uncertain. CDR1 and CDR2 (germline): LGHDT, YNNKEL (reference sequence). V lost 1 base and J lost 10, with 11 bases in between. CDR3 length: 13 residues. The CDR3 nucleotides are TGTGCCAGCAGCCAAGTGAAGTCCGGGGAGCAGTTCTTC. As protein: CASSQVKSGEQFF.